Each of the 31 T cell receptor beta chains below was sequenced from the same sample in a study of T cell responses to AZD1222 COVID-19 vaccine. TCRdb's copy holds only in-frame clones and misses some; the assay was immunoSEQ multiplex PCR. The table lists about 190,000 clones, around 92% of them singletons. Sample: peripheral blood, taken on day 0 of AZD1222 vaccination. The receptors shown here come from an adult in good health.

V is TRBV11-1 and J is TRBJ2-5; the match to TRBD2 covers 9 bases. The CDR3 covers 13 residues. Trimming at V came to 6 bases and at J to 4 bases, leaving 3 bases not matched to a gene. Germline assignment: CDR1 SGHAT and CDR2 FQDESV (reference sequence). The CDR3 loop reads CASRREGIETQYF. Here the CDR3 DNA reads TGTGCCAGCAGGCGGGAGGGCATAGAGACCCAGTACTTC.

This clone was seen only once. The rearrangement links TRBV28 to TRBJ2-5; D call uncertain. There are 12 residues in the CDR3. The V gene's germline CDR1 is MDHEN and CDR2 SYDVKM. V lost 1 base and J lost 1, with 1 base in between. CDR3 sequence: CASSLSQETQYF. The CDR3 DNA sequence: TGTGCCAGCAGTTTATCCCAAGAGACCCAGTACTTC.

J is TRBJ2-1 and V is TRBV27; a weak D match, TRBD2 (5 bases). Per the germline V gene, CDR1 is MNHEY and CDR2 is SMNVEV (reference sequence). V dropped 2 bases and J dropped 3 bases, with 11 bases sitting between them. The CDR3 is 15 amino acids. The CDR3 sequence: CASSLPGVYYNEQFF. The CDR3, as DNA: TGTGCCAGCAGTTTACCCGGGGTTTACTACAATGAGCAGTTCTTC.

V is TRBV5-5 and J is TRBJ2-1, with TRBD2 identical over 9 bases. Germline V CDR1 and CDR2: SGHKS, YYEKEE (reference sequence). The CDR3 is 15 residues long. Unmatched junction bases numbered 10, after V lost 6 bases and J lost 6 bases. The CDR3 DNA sequence: TGTGCCAGCAACTTCTTAGCGGGAGTTACCAATGAGCAGTTCTTC. Residues: CASNFLAGVTNEQFF.

The V and J genes are TRBV6-5 and TRBJ2-3; D uncertain. Germline V gene sequence: CDR1 MNHEY, CDR2 SVGAGI. Trimming shortened V by 9 bases and J by 1 base, and 8 bases separated the two germline ends. The CDR3 covers 12 residues. In DNA form, the CDR3 reads TGTGCCAGTAGAGGCGGCACAGATACGCAGTATTTT. This gives the protein CASRGGTDTQYF.

The chain combines TRBV7-8 with TRBJ1-1; TRBD1 matches 8 bases. The junction had 11 bases not matched to a gene; V was cut back by 7 bases and J by 4 bases. This CDR3 has 15 residues. Germline-derived CDR1 and CDR2 are SGHVS and FQNEAQ. CDR3 sequence reads: CASTNRGARGTEAFF. Here the CDR3 DNA reads TGTGCCAGCACCAACAGGGGGGCGCGGGGCACTGAAGCTTTCTTT.

The V call is TRBV18, the J call TRBJ1-2; D gene ambiguous. Germline V lookup: CDR1 KGHSH, CDR2 LQKENI. Deletions cut 1 base from V and 3 bases from J, with 15 bases between. This CDR3 comprises 16 residues. The CDR3 spells CASSPLSRRTHYGYTF. CDR3 in DNA: TGTGCCAGCTCACCACTTAGCAGGCGGACGCACTATGGCTACACCTTC.

The chain employs TRBV3-1 (or the pseudogene TRBV3-2) and TRBJ2-1; TRBD2 aligns across 8 bases. This CDR3 is 16 amino acids long. Germline V gene lookup returns CDR1 LGHDT and CDR2 YNNKEL (reference sequence). V lost 1 base and J lost 4; bases outside the gene matches: 6. This CDR3 reads CASSQGVAGIYNEQFF. Written as DNA, the CDR3 is TGTGCCAGCAGCCAAGGAGTAGCGGGGATATACAATGAGCAGTTCTTC.

The chain joins TRBV2 to TRBJ2-5; the match to TRBD2 covers 10 bases. The CDR3 runs 16 residues. The trim removed 1 base at V and 5 bases at J, leaving 7 bases unmatched. The germline gives CDR1 SNHLY, CDR2 FYNNEI. In DNA form, the CDR3 reads TGTGCCAGCAGTGAAGTTATTAGCGGGAGGTTGGAGACCCAGTACTTC. Protein product: CASSEVISGRLETQYF.

The chain combines TRBV28 with TRBJ1-1; a weak D match, TRBD1 (6 bases). The CDR3 extends over 16 amino acids. Germline assignment: CDR1 MDHEN and CDR2 SYDVKM. Trimming left V 3 bases short and J 0 bases short, with 14 bases between. CDR3 sequence reads: CASSFSIQGMNTEAFF. Here the CDR3 DNA reads TGTGCCAGCAGTTTCTCGATACAGGGTATGAACACTGAAGCTTTCTTT.

The rearrangement joins TRBV9 to TRBJ1-5; tentative D call: TRBD1 (5 bases). Germline assignment: CDR1 SGDLS and CDR2 YYNGEE. The CDR3 sequence is 14 residues long. Trimming removed 0 bases at V and 7 bases at J, with 11 bases between. Here the CDR3 reads CASSVAQGGQPQHF. The CDR3 bases are TGTGCCAGCAGCGTAGCCCAGGGTGGGCAGCCCCAGCATTTT.

Of note for this clone: The junction differs from germline at one of its ends, possibly a read error. The gene calls are TRBV14 and TRBJ1-2; D remains unclear. Germline CDR1 SGHDN, CDR2 FVKESK. This CDR3 region has 12 residues. CDR3 in amino acids: CASSEDWYGYTF. The CDR3 bases are TGTGCCAGCAGCGAAGATTGGTATGGCTACACCTTC.

This rearrangement joins TRBV7-9 to TRBJ2-1; the D call may be TRBD1 or TRBD2 (6 bases each). Germline V gene data show CDR1 as SEHNR and CDR2 as FQNEAQ (reference sequence). Trimming removed 1 base from V and 6 bases from J, with 10 bases in between. CDR3 length equals 14 residues. This chain's CDR3 is CASSLGGGPNEQFF. CDR3 DNA: TGTGCCAGCAGCTTAGGAGGGGGGCCCAATGAGCAGTTCTTC.

The chain carries TRBV24-1 and TRBJ1-4, with D perhaps matching TRBD1 (6 bases). From germline, CDR1 is KGHDR and CDR2 SFDVKD. Trimming shortened V by 4 bases and J by 5 bases, and 19 bases separated the two germline ends. There are 17 residues in the CDR3. CDR3 nucleotides: TGTGCCACCAGTGAAGACCCAGACGGGGGCGGGAATGAAAAACTGTTTTTT. This gives the protein CATSEDPDGGGNEKLFF.

The chain combines TRBV18 with TRBJ1-5; a weak D match, TRBD1 (6 bases). Between the trimmed V and J ends, which lost 6 bases and 3 bases, there was a span of 18 bases. Germline V gives CDR1 KGHSH, CDR2 LQKENI. This CDR3 comprises 16 residues. This CDR3 is CASSPRGGPINQPQHF. In nucleotides, the CDR3 is TGTGCCAGCTCCCCCCGGGGGGGGCCGATCAATCAGCCCCAGCATTTT.

J is TRBJ1-1 and V is TRBV9, with TRBD1 as a possible D gene (6 bases). The CDR3 sequence is 13 residues long. CDR1 and CDR2 (germline): SGDLS, YYNGEE. Trimming cost V 5 bases and J 4 bases, with 12 bases left between them. The CDR3 DNA reads as TGTGCCAGCAGTGAACAGGGCGGCACTGAAGCTTTCTTT. Residues: CASSEQGGTEAFF. Full variable domain (remainder filled in from reference TRBV9 and TRBJ1-1): DSGVTQTPKHLITATGQRVTLRCSPRSGDLSVYWYQQSLDQGLQFLIQYYNGEERAKGNILERFSAQQFPDLHSELNLSSLELGDSALYFCASSEQGGTEAFFGQGTRLTVV.

V usage is TRBV11-2 and J usage is TRBJ1-2, with 7 bases identical to TRBD1. CDR3 length: 14 residues. CDR1 is SGHAT, CDR2 FQNNGV, per germline. Trimming at V came to 1 base and at J to 6 bases, leaving 5 bases not matched to a gene. CDR3 loop: CASSLGADRDGYTF. CDR3 in DNA: TGTGCCAGCAGCTTAGGAGCTGACAGGGATGGCTACACCTTC.

The V call is TRBV6-1, the J call TRBJ2-2; D is perhaps TRBD1 (5 bases). CDR3 length: 14 amino acids. V was clipped by 3 bases and J by 3 bases, with 8 bases between them. Germline CDR1 MNHNS, CDR2 SASEGT. The CDR3 DNA is TGTGCCAGCAGTGAGCAAGGGGACACCGGGGAGCTGTTTTTT. Translating it yields CASSEQGDTGELFF.

The V call is TRBV19, the J call TRBJ2-3; 10 bases agree with TRBD2. The CDR3 is 15 amino acids. In germline, CDR1 is LNHDA, CDR2 SQIVND (reference sequence). V shed 6 bases, J shed 4 bases, and the junction held 7 bases outside the gene matches. CDR3 amino acids: CASSSDLAGADTQYF. CDR3 bases: TGTGCCAGTAGCTCAGATCTAGCGGGAGCAGATACGCAGTATTTT.

The chain's CDR3 is CASSPRTQGSGYTF. The CDR3 DNA reads as TGTGCCAGCAGCCCCCGGACGCAGGGGAGTGGCTACACCTTC. This sequence joins TRBV5-8 and TRBJ1-2, with D possibly TRBD1 on 6 matching bases. The CDR3 contains 14 residues. CDR1 SGHTS and CDR2 YDEGEE come from the germline V gene. Trimming pared 4 bases from V and 7 bases from J, leaving 17 bases between.

CDR3 amino acids: CASTPWGRGPYGYTF. The CDR3 DNA is TGTGCCAGCACCCCTTGGGGGCGCGGCCCCTATGGCTACACCTTC. This rearrangement joins TRBV2 to TRBJ1-2; the D gene is possibly TRBD1 (6 bases). Germline V gene data show CDR1 as SNHLY and CDR2 as FYNNEI. The CDR3 totals 15 residues. V was pared by 7 bases and J by 4 bases, with 19 bases between.

The CDR3 bases are TGTGCCAGCAGCTTAGCTGGGACGGTATCTGAAGCTTTCTTT. It specifies CASSLAGTVSEAFF. The genes are TRBV11-2 and TRBJ1-1; weak D call: TRBD1 (5 bases). Germline CDR1 reads SGHAT; CDR2 reads FQNNGV. V was cut by 1 base and J by 6 bases, with 12 bases left in between. The CDR3 consists of 14 residues.

The rearrangement uses TRBV5-4 and TRBJ2-2; D may correspond to TRBD1 or TRBD2 (5 bases each). This CDR3 spans 16 amino acids. Germline V gives CDR1 SGHNT, CDR2 YYREEE (reference sequence). The V end was cut by 1 base, the J end by 0 bases, with 10 bases between. CDR3 residues: CASSLIPGPNTGELFF. The CDR3 bases are TGTGCCAGCAGCTTGATCCCGGGACCGAACACCGGGGAGCTGTTTTTT. The full variable domain, completed using reference TRBV5-4 and TRBJ2-2, is ETGVTQSPTHLIKTRGQQVTLRCSSQSGHNTVSWYQQALGQGPQFIFQYYREEENGRGNFPPRFSGLQFPNYSSELNVNALELDDSALYLCASSLIPGPNTGELFFGEGSRLTVL.

The V call is TRBV9, the J call TRBJ2-2; the D is unclear. This CDR3 comprises 14 residues. Germline V gene data show CDR1 as SGDLS and CDR2 as YYNGEE. The germline V and J ends were trimmed by 1 base and 6 bases, with 10 bases remaining between them. The CDR3 loop reads CASSVLSEAGELFF. CDR3 sequence (DNA): TGTGCCAGCAGCGTATTGTCCGAAGCCGGGGAGCTGTTTTTT.

The chain links TRBV18 to TRBJ2-7, with TRBD1 identical over 11 bases. Germline loops: CDR1 KGHSH, CDR2 LQKENI. The J segment lost 1 base and the V segment lost 3 bases, leaving 5 bases of the junction unmatched. The CDR3 loop spans 16 amino acids. The DNA for the CDR3 is TGTGCCAGCTCACCCAAGGGGACAGGGGGTTCCTACGAGCAGTACTTC. Encoded protein: CASSPKGTGGSYEQYF.

V and J are TRBV6-5 and TRBJ2-3; D perhaps matches TRBD2 (6 bases). Per the germline V gene, CDR1 is MNHEY and CDR2 is SVGAGI. V gave up 6 bases and J gave up 6 bases, with 16 bases separating them. The CDR3 consists of 14 residues. The CDR3 spells CASSRAFGTDTQYF. Written as DNA, the CDR3 is TGTGCCAGCAGCCGGGCCTTTGGGACTGATACGCAGTATTTT.

The rearrangement joins TRBV15 to TRBJ2-7, with D possibly being TRBD1 or TRBD2 (5 bases each). CDR3 length equals 15 residues. V was trimmed by 1 base and J by 7 bases, leaving 17 bases between them. The germline CDR1 and CDR2 sequences are LNHNV and YYDKDF (reference sequence). The CDR3 protein is CATSRVPGPSGEQYF. CDR3 in DNA: TGTGCCACCAGCAGAGTTCCAGGGCCCTCGGGAGAGCAGTACTTC. Filled out from reference TRBV15 and TRBJ2-7, the complete variable domain reads DAMVIQNPRYQVTQFGKPVTLSCSQTLNHNVMYWYQQKSSQAPKLLFHYYDKDFNNEADTPDNFQSRRPNTSFCFLDIRSPGLGDTAMYLCATSRVPGPSGEQYFGPGTRLTVT.

The V call is TRBV13, the J call TRBJ1-6; D gene ambiguous. Germline CDR1 is PRHDT and CDR2 is FYEKMQ (reference sequence). Trimming took 3 bases from V and 4 from J, leaving 10 bases between them. This CDR3 has 15 residues. The CDR3 protein is CASSFRGLYNSPLHF. The CDR3 bases are TGTGCCAGCAGCTTTCGGGGTCTTTATAATTCACCCCTCCACTTT.

CDR3 in DNA: TGTGCCACCAGTGGAAAATTTGACACTGAAGCTTTCTTT. It encodes CATSGKFDTEAFF. The V call is TRBV24-1, the J call TRBJ1-1; D not certain. V dropped 5 bases and J dropped 3 bases, with 9 bases sitting between them. The V gene's germline CDR1 is KGHDR and CDR2 SFDVKD. The CDR3 sequence is 13 residues long.

CDR3 coding DNA: TGTGCCAGCAGCTTGTTACAGGCGAAGGGTGATGCTTTCTTT. Translating gives CASSLLQAKGDAFF. The chain is built from TRBV5-6 and TRBJ1-1, with D maybe TRBD1 (5 bases). Germline V gene sequence: CDR1 SGHDT, CDR2 YYEEEE. The CDR3 length is 14 residues. V was shortened by 1 base and J by 11 bases, with 18 bases between the two germline ends.

The chain links TRBV6-1 to TRBJ2-2, with 8 bases matching TRBD2. V was clipped by 2 bases and J by 7 bases; unmatched bases: 6. The CDR3 runs to 15 residues. From germline, CDR1 is MNHNS and CDR2 SASEGT. The CDR3: CASSESGGLRGELFF. As DNA, the CDR3 is TGTGCCAGCAGTGAATCGGGGGGGCTCCGCGGGGAGCTGTTTTTT.